This is a list of T cell receptor beta chains from one sample in a study of cytotoxic CD8 clonotypes in ibrutinib-treated CLL. Profiled with immunoSEQ multiplex PCR; TCRdb holds only in-frame clones, not every one. The top ten clones hold roughly 7% of a sample with about 39,000 clones, 65% to 70% of them seen once. The sample here was PBMCs, taken at disease progression, from a patient treated with ibrutinib. Every receptor here comes from a human donor with chronic lymphocytic leukemia. Each CDR3 is given with its conserved first and last residue. Fields, in order: V gene, clone size, J gene, D gene, CDR3 DNA, CDR3 protein. A D gene is named only where the DNA matches it firmly. Expanded clones are given a class, and other clones once, few, many or no size at all.

v_gene: TRBV19
abundance: .
j_gene: TRBJ1-5
d_gene: TRBD1
CDR3nt: TGTGCCAGTACCCTACGTGGGGGGGACAGAAATCAGCCCCAGCATTTT
CDR3aa: CASTLRGGDRNQPQHF

v_gene: TRBV7-9
abundance: .
j_gene: TRBJ2-3
d_gene: TRBD2
CDR3nt: TGTGCCAGCAGCGGGGTAGCGGGGTTCACAGATACGCAGTATTTT
CDR3aa: CASSGVAGFTDTQYF

v_gene: TRBV15
abundance: .
j_gene: TRBJ1-1
d_gene: .
CDR3nt: TGTGCCACCAGCATAGGAGTCAGGGAGACTGAAGCTTTCTTT
CDR3aa: CATSIGVRETEAFF

v_gene: TRBV6-5
abundance: .
j_gene: TRBJ2-7
d_gene: .
CDR3nt: TGTGCCAGCAGTTACTTGGGGACTTCCCACGAGCAGTACTTC
CDR3aa: CASSYLGTSHEQYF

v_gene: TRBV11-2
abundance: .
j_gene: TRBJ2-5
d_gene: TRBD2
CDR3nt: TGTGCCAGCAGCTCCCCTCTGGGGGGGTTTGGAGAGACCCAGTACTTC
CDR3aa: CASSSPLGGFGETQYF

v_gene: TRBV15
abundance: once
j_gene: TRBJ2-7
d_gene: TRBD2
CDR3nt: TGTGCCACCAGCAGCCGGACTAGCGGGAGTCCCGAGCAGTACTTC
CDR3aa: CATSSRTSGSPEQYF

v_gene: TRBV30
abundance: few
j_gene: TRBJ2-7
d_gene: TRBD2
CDR3nt: TGTGCCTGGAGCGGGACTAGCGGGAGTCTGCGGTACTTC
CDR3aa: CAWSGTSGSLRYF

v_gene: TRBV6-5
abundance: once
j_gene: TRBJ2-1
d_gene: .
CDR3nt: TGTGCCGCTGGTAAGACAGAAGGATACAATGAGCAGTTCTTC
CDR3aa: CAAGKTEGYNEQFF

v_gene: TRBV5-1
abundance: .
j_gene: TRBJ2-5
d_gene: .
CDR3nt: TGCGCCAGCAGACCAGACCCGGGACACCCGAAAGCGTACCAAGAGACCCAGTACTTC
CDR3aa: CASRPDPGHPKAYQETQYF

v_gene: TRBV4-2
abundance: .
j_gene: TRBJ1-1
d_gene: .
CDR3nt: TGTGCCAGCAGCCAAGGGGGCGAGACTGAAGCTTTCTTT
CDR3aa: CASSQGGETEAFF

v_gene: TRBV2
abundance: .
j_gene: TRBJ2-7
d_gene: TRBD2
CDR3nt: TGTGCCAGTAAGCGGGAGGCCTCCTACGAGCAGTACTTC
CDR3aa: CASKREASYEQYF

v_gene: TRBV6-6
abundance: .
j_gene: TRBJ2-5
d_gene: .
CDR3nt: TGTGCCAGCAGCCCGGGACGCCCCCAAGAGACCCAGTACTTC
CDR3aa: CASSPGRPQETQYF

v_gene: TRBV29-1
abundance: .
j_gene: TRBJ2-1
d_gene: TRBD2
CDR3nt: TGCAGCGTTGGAAGCGGGAAGGTGTACAATGAGCAGTTCTTC
CDR3aa: CSVGSGKVYNEQFF

v_gene: TRBV7-2
abundance: .
j_gene: TRBJ2-3
d_gene: .
CDR3nt: TGTGCCAGCAGCTTAGTGGCGGCCGGCACAGATACGCAGTATTTT
CDR3aa: CASSLVAAGTDTQYF

v_gene: TRBV30
abundance: .
j_gene: TRBJ1-5
d_gene: .
CDR3nt: TGTGCCTGGAGTGTACAGAACGGACGCAATCAGCCCCAGCATTTT
CDR3aa: CAWSVQNGRNQPQHF

v_gene: TRBV11-2
abundance: .
j_gene: TRBJ2-3
d_gene: .
CDR3nt: TGTGCCAGCAGCATCAATATCGGACCTAGCACAGATACGCAGTATTTT
CDR3aa: CASSINIGPSTDTQYF